One T cell receptor beta chain is described in this entry. Germline V CDR1 and CDR2: MGHRA, YSYEKL. This CDR3 region has 17 residues. J was trimmed by 4 bases and V by 3 bases; bases with no gene match: 9. The data stem from a study of technical replicates of blood from several donors. The protocol was immunoSEQ multiplex PCR, while the TCRdb copy is restricted to in-frame clones and leaves out a portion. The profile shows about 90,000 clones, 80% to 95% of them singletons. The receptor comes from a human donor in good health. Sequenced material: T cells isolated from PBMCs. This chain uses TRBV4-1 with TRBJ2-1; 10 nucleotides agree with TRBD2. CDR3 coding DNA: TGCGCCAGCAGCCAGATTAGGACTAGCGGATTTTACAATGAGCAGTTCTTC. Its translation is CASSQIRTSGFYNEQFF.